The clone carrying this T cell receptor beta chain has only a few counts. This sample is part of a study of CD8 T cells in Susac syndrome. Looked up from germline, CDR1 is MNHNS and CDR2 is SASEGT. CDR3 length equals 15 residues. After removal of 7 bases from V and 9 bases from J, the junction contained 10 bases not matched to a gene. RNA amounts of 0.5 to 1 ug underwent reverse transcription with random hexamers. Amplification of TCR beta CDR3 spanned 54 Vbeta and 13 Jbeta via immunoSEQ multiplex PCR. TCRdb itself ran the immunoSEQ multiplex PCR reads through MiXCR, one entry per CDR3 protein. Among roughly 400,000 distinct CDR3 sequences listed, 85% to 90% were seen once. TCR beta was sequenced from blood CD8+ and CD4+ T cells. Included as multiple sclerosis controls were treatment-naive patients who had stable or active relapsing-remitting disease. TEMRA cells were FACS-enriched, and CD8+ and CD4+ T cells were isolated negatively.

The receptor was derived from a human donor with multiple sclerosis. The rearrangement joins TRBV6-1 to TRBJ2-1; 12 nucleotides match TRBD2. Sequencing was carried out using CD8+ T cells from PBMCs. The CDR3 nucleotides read TGTGCCAGCAATGCCGGGACTAGCGGGTCGGGTGAGCAGTTCTTC. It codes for CASNAGTSGSGEQFF.